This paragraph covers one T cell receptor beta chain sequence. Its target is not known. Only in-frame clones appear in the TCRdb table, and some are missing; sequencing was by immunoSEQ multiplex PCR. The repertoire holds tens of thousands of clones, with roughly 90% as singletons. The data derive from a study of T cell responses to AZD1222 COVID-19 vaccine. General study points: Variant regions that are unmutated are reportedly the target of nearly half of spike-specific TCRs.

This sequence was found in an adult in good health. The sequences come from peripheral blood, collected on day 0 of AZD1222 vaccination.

CDR3 sequence: CASSLPRDSPAHSGANVLTF. CDR3 bases: TGCGCCAGCAGCTTGCCTAGGGATTCCCCCGCCCACTCTGGGGCCAACGTCCTGACTTTC. V gene TRBV5-1 combines with J gene TRBJ2-6; no clear D gene. The length of the CDR3 is 20 residues. Germline CDR1 reads SGHRS; CDR2 reads YFSETQ. V was pared by 1 base and J by 0 bases, with 20 bases between.